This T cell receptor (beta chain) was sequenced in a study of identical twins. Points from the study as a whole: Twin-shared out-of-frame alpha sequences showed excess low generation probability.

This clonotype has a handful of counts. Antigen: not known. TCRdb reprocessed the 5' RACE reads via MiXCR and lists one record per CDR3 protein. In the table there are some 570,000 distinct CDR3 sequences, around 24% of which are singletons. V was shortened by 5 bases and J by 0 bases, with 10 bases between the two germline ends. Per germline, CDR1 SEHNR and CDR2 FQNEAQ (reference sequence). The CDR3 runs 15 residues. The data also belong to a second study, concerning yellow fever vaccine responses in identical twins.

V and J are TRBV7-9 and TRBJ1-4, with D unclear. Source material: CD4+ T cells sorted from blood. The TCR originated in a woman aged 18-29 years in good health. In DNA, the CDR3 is TGTGCCAGCAGCCCGGCGGTTGCAACTAATGAAAAACTGTTTTTT. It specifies CASSPAVATNEKLFF.